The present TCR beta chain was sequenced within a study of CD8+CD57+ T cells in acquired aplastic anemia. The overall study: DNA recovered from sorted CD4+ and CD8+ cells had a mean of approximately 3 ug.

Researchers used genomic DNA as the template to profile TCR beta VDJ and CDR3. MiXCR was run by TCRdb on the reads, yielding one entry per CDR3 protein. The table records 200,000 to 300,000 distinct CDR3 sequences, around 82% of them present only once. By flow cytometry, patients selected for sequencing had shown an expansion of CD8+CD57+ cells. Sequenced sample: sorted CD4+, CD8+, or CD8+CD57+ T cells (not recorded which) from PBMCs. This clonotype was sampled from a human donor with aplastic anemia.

This chain's CDR3 is CASSLATSGGSYEQYF. The DNA for the CDR3 is TGTGCCAGCAGCTTAGCAACTAGCGGGGGAAGCTACGAGCAGTACTTC. The chain employs TRBV7-2 and TRBJ2-7; 11 bases map to TRBD2. Unmatched junction bases numbered 4, after V lost 0 bases and J lost 3 bases. Germline V gene sequence: CDR1 SGHTA, CDR2 FQGNSA. The CDR3 loop spans 16 amino acids.